One T cell receptor beta chain is described in this entry. Source study methods: Amplification from reference gene primers served as the basis for estimated nucleated cell counts. Some clones are missing from TCRdb's copy, which holds only in-frame ones; the method was immunoSEQ multiplex PCR. The D gene and trimming were derived from the DNA, and the V and J assignments and clone size from that table. The profile shows 300,000 or so clones, about 83% of them singletons. This entry comes from a study of blood T cell repertoires in COVID-19. Study-wide background: Whether acute or convalescent, the COVID-19 samples came from the United States, Italy and Spain. T cells, B-cell-depleted T cells, or PBMCs supplied cDNA or gDNA.

The CDR3 runs to 15 residues. Germline-derived CDR1 and CDR2 are MDHEN and SYDVKM. Deletions cut 3 bases from V and 3 bases from J, with 14 bases between. The sequence was collected from a woman aged 45-65 years with acute or convalescent COVID-19. Sequenced: peripheral blood. The rearrangement joins TRBV28 to TRBJ1-1, with D unresolved. The CDR3 loop is CASSFLHGKDTEAFF. In DNA form, the CDR3 reads TGTGCCAGCAGTTTCCTTCACGGGAAAGACACTGAAGCTTTCTTT.